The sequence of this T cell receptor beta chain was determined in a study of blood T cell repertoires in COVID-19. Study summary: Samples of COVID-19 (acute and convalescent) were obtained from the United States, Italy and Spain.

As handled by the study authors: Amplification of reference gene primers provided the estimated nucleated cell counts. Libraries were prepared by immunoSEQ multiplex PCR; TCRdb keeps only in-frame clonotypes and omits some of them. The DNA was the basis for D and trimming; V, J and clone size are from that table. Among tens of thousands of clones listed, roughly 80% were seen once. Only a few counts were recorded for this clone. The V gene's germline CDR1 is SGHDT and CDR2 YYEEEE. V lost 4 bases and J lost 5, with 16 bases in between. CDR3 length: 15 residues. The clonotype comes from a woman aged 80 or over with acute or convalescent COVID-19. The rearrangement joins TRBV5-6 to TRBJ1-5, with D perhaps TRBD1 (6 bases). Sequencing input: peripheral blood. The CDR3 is CASSQGLRDDQPQHF. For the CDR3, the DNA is TGTGCCAGCAGCCAGGGGTTAAGGGACGATCAGCCCCAGCATTTT.